The 7 T cell receptor beta chains below were found in one sample sequenced in a study of cytomegalovirus exposure and HLA in healthy donors. Libraries were prepared by immunoSEQ multiplex PCR; TCRdb keeps only in-frame clonotypes and omits some of them. Among about 130,000 clones listed, 80% to 90% were seen once. The sequenced material came from PBMCs. These receptors were obtained from a woman under 40 in good health and CMV-seropositive.

The rearrangement joins TRBV7-9 to TRBJ1-3; 7 bases match TRBD1. With V trimmed by 6 bases and J by 0 bases, 5 bases remained unmatched. Germline CDR1 reads SEHNR; CDR2 reads FQNEAQ (reference sequence). The CDR3 consists of 15 residues. The CDR3 protein is CASSPTGVSGNTIYF. DNA for the CDR3: TGTGCCAGCAGTCCTACAGGGGTCTCTGGAAACACCATATATTTT.

The V gene is TRBV21-1, the J gene TRBJ2-7; the table calls TRBD1, which could not be checked here. TRBV21-1 is classified as a pseudogene. The CDR3 runs 15 residues. The CDR3 reads CASSRNRGRGYEQYF. DNA for the CDR3: TGTGCCAGCAGCAGAAACAGGGGCAGGGGCTACGAGCAGTACTTC.

The rearrangement uses TRBV5-1 and TRBJ1-2; 7 nucleotides match TRBD1. CDR3 length: 15 residues. V trimming: 4 bases; J trimming: 3 bases; junction bases outside the gene matches: 9. Germline CDR1 is SGHRS and CDR2 is YFSETQ. For the CDR3, the DNA is TGCGCCAGCAGCACCGGACAGGTCGTGGACTATGGCTACACCTTC. It encodes CASSTGQVVDYGYTF.

The chain combines TRBV23-1 with TRBJ2-3, with D perhaps TRBD2 (7 bases). Being an ORF, TRBV23-1 has a function that is uncertain. V was cut by 4 bases and J by 4 bases, with 21 bases left in between. This CDR3 has 17 residues. This chain's CDR3 is CASSPSFMRGGPDTQYF. For the CDR3, the DNA is TGCGCCAGCAGTCCCTCCTTTATGCGCGGGGGCCCAGATACGCAGTATTTT.

The chain recombines TRBV29-1 with TRBJ2-1, with 12 bases aligning to TRBD2. Trimming cost V 6 bases and J 2 bases; bases outside gene matches: 5. This CDR3 has 15 amino acids. Germline-derived CDR1 and CDR2 are SQVTM and ANQGSEA. CDR3 sequence reads: CSVLLAGGAYNEQFF. The CDR3 region has the DNA TGCAGCGTCCTCCTAGCGGGGGGGGCCTACAATGAGCAGTTCTTC.

A few counts support this clone. V gene TRBV7-2 combines with J gene TRBJ1-4; 12 nucleotides match TRBD1. The length of the CDR3 is 16 residues. Germline V lookup: CDR1 SGHTA, CDR2 FQGNSA. V was clipped by 1 base and J by 5 bases; unmatched bases: 2. CDR3 loop: CASSLEGTGGNEKLFF. The CDR3 DNA reads TGTGCCAGCAGCTTAGAGGGGACAGGGGGCAATGAAAAACTGTTTTTT.

This chain connects TRBV20-1 to TRBJ2-7, with D perhaps TRBD2 (5 bases). V lost 4 bases and J 7 bases, leaving 8 bases between the germline ends. This CDR3 spans 10 amino acids. Germline loops: CDR1 DFQATT, CDR2 SNEGSKA (reference sequence). The CDR3 DNA follows: TGCAGTGCTACCGGGGAGGAGCAGTACTTC. It codes for CSATGEEQYF.